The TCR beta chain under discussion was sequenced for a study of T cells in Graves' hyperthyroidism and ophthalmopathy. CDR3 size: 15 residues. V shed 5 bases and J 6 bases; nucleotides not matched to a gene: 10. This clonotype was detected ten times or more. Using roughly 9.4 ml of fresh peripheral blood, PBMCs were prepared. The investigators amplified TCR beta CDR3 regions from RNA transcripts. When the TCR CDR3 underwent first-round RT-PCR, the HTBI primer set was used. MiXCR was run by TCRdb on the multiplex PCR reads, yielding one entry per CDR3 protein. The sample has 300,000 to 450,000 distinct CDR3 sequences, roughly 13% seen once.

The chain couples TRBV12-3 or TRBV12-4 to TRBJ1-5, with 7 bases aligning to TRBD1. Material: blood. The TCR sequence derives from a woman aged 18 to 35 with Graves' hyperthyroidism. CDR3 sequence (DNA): TGTGCCAGCAGTCCCGGGACAGTTCTAAGTCAGCCCCAGCATTTT. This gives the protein CASSPGTVLSQPQHF.